What follows are 27 T cell receptor beta chains derived from one specimen sequenced in a study of T cells in Graves' hyperthyroidism and ophthalmopathy. It was RNA transcripts that yielded the amplified TCR beta CDR3 regions. The TCR CDR3 was amplified in a first-round RT-PCR using the HTBI primer set. TCRdb ran MiXCR on the multiplex PCR reads and lists one entry per CDR3 protein. The data hold about 580,000 distinct CDR3 sequences, with over 11% observed a single time. Sequencing was performed on blood. These receptors all come from a woman between 25 and 40 years old with Graves' hyperthyroidism that later progressed to Graves' ophthalmopathy.

J is TRBJ1-1 and V is TRBV4-1, with D possibly matching TRBD1 (5 bases). The CDR3 extends over 15 amino acids. Per the germline V gene, CDR1 is MGHRA and CDR2 is YSYEKL. V shed 0 bases and J shed 3 bases, with 11 bases lying between them. CDR3 amino acids: CASSQERGRHTEAFF. The DNA for the CDR3 is TGCGCCAGCAGCCAAGAGCGGGGGAGGCACACTGAAGCTTTCTTT.

This clonotype was observed a few times. The chain joins TRBV30 to TRBJ2-7; D unresolved. The V end lost 0 bases, the J end lost 6 bases, and 12 bases lay between the germline ends. The V gene's germline CDR1 is GTSNPN and CDR2 SVGIG (reference sequence). This CDR3 spans 13 amino acids. CDR3 residues: CAWSVGSYSEQYF. CDR3 sequence (DNA): TGTGCCTGGAGTGTAGGGTCGTATTCCGAGCAGTACTTC.

In the case of this clonotype: Just one base apart from a much larger clone, this may be a read error. This chain connects TRBV2 to TRBJ2-3, with D possibly being TRBD2 (5 bases). The CDR3 covers 15 residues. Germline CDR1 is SNHLY and CDR2 is FYNNEI. With 5 bases removed from V and 2 bases from J, the gap between germline ends came to 14 bases. The CDR3 sequence: CASSPQAGYTDTQYF. The CDR3 nucleotides read TGTGCCAGCAGTCCCCAGGCGGGCTACACAGATACGCAGTATTTT.

V is TRBV24-1 and J is TRBJ2-7; maybe TRBD1 (6 bases). Germline CDR1 is KGHDR and CDR2 is SFDVKD. The CDR3 sequence is 15 residues long. V lost 4 bases and J 3 bases, leaving 15 bases between the germline ends. The CDR3 nucleotides read TGTGCCACCAGTGACCGGACAGATGCACACTACGAGCAGTACTTC. Residues: CATSDRTDAHYEQYF.

This clonotype was recorded many times. The gene calls are TRBV10-3 and TRBJ2-7; TRBD1 agrees at 7 bases. This CDR3 is built from 12 residues. The germline gives CDR1 ENHRY, CDR2 SYGVKD. After removal of 11 bases from V and 0 bases from J, the junction contained 4 bases not matched to a gene. CDR3 DNA sequence: TGTGCCTCGACAGGGAGCTCCTACGAGCAGTACTTC. It is translated as CASTGSSYEQYF.

This clonotype was detected many times. The chain joins TRBV7-6 to TRBJ2-3; D is unclear. The V end lost 4 bases, the J end lost 6 bases, and 11 bases lay between the germline ends. Germline CDR1 reads SGHVS; CDR2 reads FNYEAQ. The CDR3 consists of 13 residues. The CDR3, as DNA: TGTGCCAGCAGCTATGCCTCCGGGGATACGCAGTATTTT. Encoded protein: CASSYASGDTQYF.

This clonotype was seen more than once but under ten times. This sequence joins TRBV5-6 and TRBJ2-3; 10 nucleotides agree with TRBD2. V dropped 3 bases and J dropped 4; count of bases not matched to a gene: 14. The germline gives CDR1 SGHDT, CDR2 YYEEEE. CDR3 size: 18 residues. The CDR3 sequence is CASSWGPSGSGGADTQYF. The CDR3 coding sequence is TGTGCCAGCAGCTGGGGCCCCTCTGGGAGCGGGGGGGCAGATACGCAGTATTTT.

Ten or more counts support this clonotype. This chain connects TRBV6-1 to TRBJ2-7; D gene ambiguous. V was clipped by 1 base and J by 4 bases, with 5 bases between them. This CDR3 has 12 amino acids. In germline, CDR1 is MNHNS, CDR2 SASEGT. This chain's CDR3 is CASSEVRYEQYF. In nucleotides, the CDR3 is TGTGCCAGCAGTGAAGTTAGGTACGAGCAGTACTTC.

This clonotype was counted ten times or more. This chain uses TRBV20-1 with TRBJ2-1; D is uncertain. V shed 3 bases and J shed 0 bases, with 18 bases lying between them. The CDR3 totals 17 residues. Germline-derived CDR1 and CDR2 are DFQATT and SNEGSKA (reference sequence). The CDR3 region is CSASATFFADSYNEQFF. For the CDR3, the DNA is TGCAGTGCTAGTGCCACGTTCTTCGCGGACTCCTACAATGAGCAGTTCTTC.

This clonotype has at least ten counts. The CDR3: CAWSETGGASPLHF. CDR3 nucleotide sequence: TGTGCCTGGAGTGAGACAGGGGGGGCTTCACCCCTCCACTTT. The chain is built from TRBV30 and TRBJ1-6; TRBD1 matches 9 bases. The CDR3 is made up of 14 amino acids. Trimming took 1 base from V and 9 from J; bases not matched to a gene: 4. Germline assignment: CDR1 GTSNPN and CDR2 SVGIG (reference sequence).

V and J are TRBV30 and TRBJ2-7; 9 bases map to TRBD1. This CDR3 is built from 14 residues. V dropped 4 bases and J dropped 7; count of bases not matched to a gene: 11. Germline assignment: CDR1 GTSNPN and CDR2 SVGIG (reference sequence). CDR3 nucleotides: TGTGCCTGGAATCCTGACAGGGGGGCAGGGGAGCAGTACTTC. Translating gives CAWNPDRGAGEQYF.

In its sample, this clonotype was seen many times. V is TRBV18 and J is TRBJ1-2; D unclear. CDR3 length: 13 residues. The germline V gene encodes CDR1 KGHSH and CDR2 LQKENI. Trimming took off 8 bases at V and 5 bases at J, with 15 bases between the two ends. The CDR3 nucleotides are TGTGCCAGCGAGACAAGTCCGGGATATGGCTACACCTTC. Translating gives CASETSPGYGYTF.

This chain connects TRBV18 to TRBJ1-5; maybe TRBD1 (6 bases). V dropped 3 bases and J dropped 2 bases, with 11 bases sitting between them. CDR1 is KGHSH, CDR2 LQKENI, per germline. This CDR3 region has 15 residues. The CDR3 region has the DNA TGTGCCAGCTCACCGAATGAGGGGGGCAATCAGCCCCAGCATTTT. Residues: CASSPNEGGNQPQHF.

This clonotype came up many times. CDR3 sequence (DNA): TGTGCCTGGATAAGGGACAGTGGCTACAATGAGCAGTTCTTC. The encoded protein is CAWIRDSGYNEQFF. The chain joins TRBV30 to TRBJ2-1, with 7 bases aligning to TRBD1. The V segment lost 4 bases and the J segment 3 bases; nucleotides outside the gene matches: 6. The CDR3 is 14 residues long. CDR1 and CDR2 from the germline V gene are GTSNPN and SVGIG (reference sequence).

In its sample, this clonotype was seen a few times. This chain connects TRBV4-1 to TRBJ1-1; weak D call: TRBD1 (6 bases). CDR3 length equals 15 residues. Deletions cut 1 base from V and 2 bases from J, with 11 bases between. Germline V gene lookup returns CDR1 MGHRA and CDR2 YSYEKL. CDR3 residues: CASSQVAQGNTEAFF. For the CDR3, the DNA is TGCGCCAGCAGCCAAGTTGCACAGGGAAACACTGAAGCTTTCTTT.

The table lists this clonotype with a few counts. In DNA form, the CDR3 reads TGTGCCAGCAGCTCCGGGACAGGGTCAATTTCTAATGAAAAACTGTTTTTT. Amino acid sequence: CASSSGTGSISNEKLFF. The rearrangement uses TRBV5-5 and TRBJ1-4; 9 nucleotides match TRBD1. J gave up 3 bases and V 3 bases, and 9 bases lay outside the gene matches. This CDR3 has 17 residues. Germline V gene lookup returns CDR1 SGHKS and CDR2 YYEKEE (reference sequence).

On this clonotype itself: A much larger clone lies one base from this, so it may be a read error. The conserved final phenylalanine or tryptophan is absent from the CDR3, which likely points to a read error. This chain connects TRBV9 to TRBJ2-1, with 9 bases fitting TRBD2. From germline, CDR1 is SGDLS and CDR2 YYNGEE. V gave up 7 bases and J gave up 5 bases; unmatched junction bases: 4. This CDR3 is 13 amino acids long. CDR3 DNA: TGTGCCAGCGGAAGACTAGCGGACAATGAGCAGTTCTCC. Translating gives CASGRLADNEQFS.

This clonotype was detected many times. The V call is TRBV6-1, the J call TRBJ2-7, with a tentative D call TRBD1 (6 bases). V was shortened by 6 bases and J by 2 bases, with 14 bases between the two germline ends. The CDR3 is made up of 14 amino acids. Germline V lookup: CDR1 MNHNS, CDR2 SASEGT. CDR3 bases: TGTGCCAGCAGCGCACCGGGACAAGCCTACGAGCAGTACTTC. It is translated as CASSAPGQAYEQYF.

This clonotype was detected many times. Here the CDR3 DNA reads TGTGCCAGCAGCGCCTGGAACACTGAAGCTTTCTTT. Protein sequence: CASSAWNTEAFF. V is TRBV7-2 and J is TRBJ1-1; no reliable D call. Trimming took off 5 bases at V and 1 base at J, with 5 bases between the two ends. There are 12 residues in the CDR3. Germline CDR1 is SGHTA and CDR2 is FQGNSA.

The gene calls are TRBV7-9 and TRBJ1-1; D might be TRBD1 (5 bases). This CDR3 contains 14 residues. The ends were cut back, 5 bases at V and 6 bases at J, with 16 bases in the middle. Germline-derived CDR1 and CDR2 are SEHNR and FQNEAQ (reference sequence). This CDR3 is CASSPVYPGAEAFF. As DNA, the CDR3 is TGTGCCAGCAGCCCCGTTTATCCGGGGGCTGAAGCTTTCTTT.

This clonotype came up many times. The chain carries TRBV12-3 or TRBV12-4 and TRBJ2-2, with 9 bases aligning to TRBD1. The CDR3 extends over 16 amino acids. Unmatched junction bases numbered 8, after V lost 2 bases and J lost 7 bases. CDR3 protein: CASSLWDRVSDGELFF. CDR3 in DNA: TGTGCCAGCAGTTTATGGGACAGGGTCTCCGACGGGGAGCTGTTTTTT.

This clonotype was picked up many times. The rearrangement joins TRBV11-3 to TRBJ2-5, with D uncertain. V was pared by 1 base and J by 0 bases, with 6 bases between. This CDR3 is 14 amino acids long. Per germline, CDR1 SGHNT and CDR2 YENEEA. The CDR3 region is CASSLGGDQETQYF. CDR3 DNA sequence: TGTGCCAGCAGCTTAGGAGGCGACCAAGAGACCCAGTACTTC. The whole variable domain, filled in from reference TRBV11-3 and TRBJ2-5, reads EAGVVQSPRYKIIEKKQPVAFWCNPISGHNTLYWYLQNLGQGPELLIRYENEEAVDDSQLPKDRFSAERLKGVDSTLKIQPAELGDSAVYLCASSLGGDQETQYFGPGTRLLVL.

This chain joins TRBV19 and TRBJ2-2; unclear D gene. The V end lost 6 bases, the J end lost 0 bases, and 11 bases lay between the germline ends. The CDR3 sequence is 15 residues long. Germline assignment: CDR1 LNHDA and CDR2 SQIVND (reference sequence). The CDR3 region is CASSGRFSNTGELFF. DNA of the CDR3: TGTGCCAGTAGCGGCAGGTTCTCGAACACCGGGGAGCTGTTTTTT.

A few counts support this clonotype. A much more abundant neighbour one base away suggests this may be a read error. The V call is TRBV6-2 or TRBV6-3, the J call TRBJ2-7; maybe TRBD2 (5 bases). CDR3 size: 14 residues. Germline CDR1 and CDR2: MNHEY and SVGEGT. The CDR3 sequence is CASSSAYGIYGQYF. For the CDR3, the DNA is TGTGCCAGCAGTTCCGCCTACGGGATCTACGGGCAGTACTTC.

In its sample, this clonotype was seen a few times. V gene TRBV5-1 combines with J gene TRBJ2-5; no reliable D call. V was cut by 0 bases and J by 5 bases, with 11 bases left in between. CDR1 and CDR2 (germline): SGHRS, YFSETQ. The CDR3 consists of 14 residues. DNA for the CDR3: TGCGCCAGCAGCTTGGCTCTAGGTTGGGAGACCCAGTACTTC. As protein: CASSLALGWETQYF.

This clonotype occurred many times. The chain combines TRBV7-2 with TRBJ2-7, with 8 bases fitting TRBD2. CDR3 length: 13 amino acids. Germline V gene sequence: CDR1 SGHTA, CDR2 FQGNSA. The V and J ends lost 5 bases and 3 bases, in that order; junction bases with no gene match: 3. The CDR3 DNA is TGTGCCAGCAGCAGGACTAGCATCTACGAGCAGTACTTC. Its translation is CASSRTSIYEQYF.

This chain uses TRBV24-1 with TRBJ2-1, with TRBD2 as a possible D gene (6 bases). This CDR3 is built from 14 residues. V was shortened by 4 bases and J by 10 bases, with 16 bases between the two germline ends. CDR1 is KGHDR, CDR2 SFDVKD, per germline. The CDR3 sequence is CATSDAGTVGEQFF. CDR3 DNA: TGTGCCACCAGTGACGCCGGGACTGTCGGGGAGCAGTTCTTC.